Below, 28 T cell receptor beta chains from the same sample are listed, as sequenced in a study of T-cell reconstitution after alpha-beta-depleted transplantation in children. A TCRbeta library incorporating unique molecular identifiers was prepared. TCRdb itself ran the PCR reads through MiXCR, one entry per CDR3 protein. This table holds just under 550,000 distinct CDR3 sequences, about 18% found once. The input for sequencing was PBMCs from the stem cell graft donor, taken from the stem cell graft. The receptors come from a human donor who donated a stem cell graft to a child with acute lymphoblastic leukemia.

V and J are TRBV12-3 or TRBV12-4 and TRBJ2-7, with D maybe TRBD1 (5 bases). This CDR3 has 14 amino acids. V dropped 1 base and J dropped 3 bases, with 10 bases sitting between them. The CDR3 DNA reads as TGTGCCAGCAGTTTAGACAGGTCTGGCTACGAGCAGTACTTC. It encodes CASSLDRSGYEQYF.

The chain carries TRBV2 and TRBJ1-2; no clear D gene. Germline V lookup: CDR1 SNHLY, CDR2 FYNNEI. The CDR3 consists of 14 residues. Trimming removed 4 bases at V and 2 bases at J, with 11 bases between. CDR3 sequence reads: CASSGERINYGYTF. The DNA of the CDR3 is TGTGCCAGCAGTGGGGAGAGGATAAACTATGGCTACACCTTC.

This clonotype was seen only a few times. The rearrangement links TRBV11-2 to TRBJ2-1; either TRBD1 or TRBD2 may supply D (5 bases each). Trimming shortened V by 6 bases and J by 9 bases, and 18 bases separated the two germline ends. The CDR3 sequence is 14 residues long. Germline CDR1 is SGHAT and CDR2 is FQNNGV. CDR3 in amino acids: CASRRTQGSAEQFF. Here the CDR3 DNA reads TGTGCCAGCAGAAGGACTCAGGGTTCCGCTGAGCAGTTCTTC. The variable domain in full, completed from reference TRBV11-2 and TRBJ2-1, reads EAGVAQSPRYKIIEKRQSVAFWCNPISGHATLYWYQQILGQGPKLLIQFQNNGVVDDSQLPKDRFSAERLKGVDSTLKIQPAKLEDSAVYLCASRRTQGSAEQFFGPGTRLTVL.

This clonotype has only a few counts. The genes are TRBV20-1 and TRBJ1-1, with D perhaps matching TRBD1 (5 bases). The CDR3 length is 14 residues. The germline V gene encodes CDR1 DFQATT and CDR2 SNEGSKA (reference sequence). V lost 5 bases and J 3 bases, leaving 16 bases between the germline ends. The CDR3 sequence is CSAPLWRDDTEAFF. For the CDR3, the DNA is TGCAGTGCTCCCCTATGGAGGGACGACACTGAAGCTTTCTTT.

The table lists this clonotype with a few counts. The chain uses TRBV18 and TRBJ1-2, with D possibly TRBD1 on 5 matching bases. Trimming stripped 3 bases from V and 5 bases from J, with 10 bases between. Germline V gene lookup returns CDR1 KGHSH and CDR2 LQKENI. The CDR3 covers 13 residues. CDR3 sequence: CASSPAGEYGYTF. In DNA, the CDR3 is TGTGCCAGCTCACCGGCGGGGGAATATGGCTACACCTTC.

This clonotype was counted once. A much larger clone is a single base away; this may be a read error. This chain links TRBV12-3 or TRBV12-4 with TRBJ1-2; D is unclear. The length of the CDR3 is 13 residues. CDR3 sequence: CSSSLTSNYGYTF. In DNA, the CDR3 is TGTTCCAGCAGTTTAACCTCTAACTATGGCTACACCTTC.

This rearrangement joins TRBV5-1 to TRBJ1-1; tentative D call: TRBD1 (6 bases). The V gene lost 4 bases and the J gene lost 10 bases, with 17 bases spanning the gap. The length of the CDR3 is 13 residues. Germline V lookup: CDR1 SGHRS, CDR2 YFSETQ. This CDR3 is CASSIELGGVAFF. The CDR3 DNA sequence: TGCGCCAGCAGCATCGAGCTGGGGGGCGTAGCTTTCTTT.

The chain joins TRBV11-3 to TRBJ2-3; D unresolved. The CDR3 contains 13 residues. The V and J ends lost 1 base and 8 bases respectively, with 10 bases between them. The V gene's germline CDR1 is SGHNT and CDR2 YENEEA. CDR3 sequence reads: CASSLVSAATQYF. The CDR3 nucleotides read TGTGCCAGCAGCTTAGTTTCGGCCGCTACGCAGTATTTT.

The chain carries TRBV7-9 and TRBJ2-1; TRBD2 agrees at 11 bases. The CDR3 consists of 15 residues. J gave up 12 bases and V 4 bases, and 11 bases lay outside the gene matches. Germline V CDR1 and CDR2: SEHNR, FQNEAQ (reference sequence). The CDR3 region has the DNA TGTGCCAGCAGCTCGGGACTAGCGGATATATGGGGGCAGTTCTTC. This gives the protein CASSSGLADIWGQFF.

The CDR3, as DNA: TGCAGCGTAGAGGGGGTACTAGCTAACTATGGCTACACCTTC. Amino acid sequence: CSVEGVLANYGYTF. V usage is TRBV29-1 and J usage is TRBJ1-2, with D possibly TRBD1 on 6 matching bases. Trimming stripped 6 bases from V and 0 bases from J, with 14 bases between. The CDR3 loop spans 14 amino acids. Germline CDR1 is SQVTM and CDR2 is ANQGSEA.

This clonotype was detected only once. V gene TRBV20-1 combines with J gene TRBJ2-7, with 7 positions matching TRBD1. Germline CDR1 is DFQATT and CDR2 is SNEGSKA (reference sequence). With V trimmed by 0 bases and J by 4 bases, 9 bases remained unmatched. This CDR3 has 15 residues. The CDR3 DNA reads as TGCAGTGCTAGAGATAACCACGGACAGGTATACGAGCAGTACTTC. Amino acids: CSARDNHGQVYEQYF.

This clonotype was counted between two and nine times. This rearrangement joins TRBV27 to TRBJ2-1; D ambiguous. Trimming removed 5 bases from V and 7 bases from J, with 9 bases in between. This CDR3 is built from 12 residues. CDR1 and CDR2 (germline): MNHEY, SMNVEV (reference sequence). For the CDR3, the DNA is TGTGCCAGCAGTGCCTTGAGTAATGAGCAGTTCTTC. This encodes CASSALSNEQFF.

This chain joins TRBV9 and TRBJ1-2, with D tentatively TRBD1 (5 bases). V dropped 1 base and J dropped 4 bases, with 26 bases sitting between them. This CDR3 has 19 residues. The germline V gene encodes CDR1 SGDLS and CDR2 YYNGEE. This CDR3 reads CASSVNVRAGSGLGYGYTF. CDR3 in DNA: TGTGCCAGCAGCGTAAATGTGAGGGCAGGGTCGGGACTAGGCTATGGCTACACCTTC.

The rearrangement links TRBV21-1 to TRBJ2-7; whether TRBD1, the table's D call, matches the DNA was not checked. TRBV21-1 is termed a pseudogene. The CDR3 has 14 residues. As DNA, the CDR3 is TGTGCCAGCAGCAAAGAACAGGGGCCTTACGAGCAGTACTTC. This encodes CASSKEQGPYEQYF.

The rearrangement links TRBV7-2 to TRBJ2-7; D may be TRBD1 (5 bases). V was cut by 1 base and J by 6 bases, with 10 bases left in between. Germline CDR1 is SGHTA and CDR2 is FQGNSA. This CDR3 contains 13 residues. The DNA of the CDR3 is TGTGCCAGCAGCTTAGTTACCAGGGCCGAGCAGTACTTC. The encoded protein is CASSLVTRAEQYF. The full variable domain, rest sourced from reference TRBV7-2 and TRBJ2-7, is GAGVSQSPSNKVTEKGKDVELRCDPISGHTALYWYRQSLGQGLEFLIYFQGNSAPDKSGLPSDRFSAERTGGSVSTLTIQRTQQEDSAVYLCASSLVTRAEQYFGPGTRLTVT.

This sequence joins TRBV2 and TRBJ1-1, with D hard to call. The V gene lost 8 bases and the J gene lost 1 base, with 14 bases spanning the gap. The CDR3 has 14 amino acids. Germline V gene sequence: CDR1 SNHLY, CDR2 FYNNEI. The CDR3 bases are TGTGCCAGCGGGAGGGCGGGAACGAACACTGAAGCTTTCTTT. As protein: CASGRAGTNTEAFF. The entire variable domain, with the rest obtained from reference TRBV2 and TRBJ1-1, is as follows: EPEVTQTPSHQVTQMGQEVILRCVPISNHLYFYWYRQILGQKVEFLVSFYNNEISEKSEIFDDQFSVERPDGSNFTLKIRSTKLEDSAMYFCASGRAGTNTEAFFGQGTRLTVV.

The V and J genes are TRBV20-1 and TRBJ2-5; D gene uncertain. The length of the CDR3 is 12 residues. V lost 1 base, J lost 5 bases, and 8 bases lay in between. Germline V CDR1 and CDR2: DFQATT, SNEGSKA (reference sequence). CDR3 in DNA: TGCAGTGCTAGAGTTGACGGCGAGACCCAGTACTTC. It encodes CSARVDGETQYF.

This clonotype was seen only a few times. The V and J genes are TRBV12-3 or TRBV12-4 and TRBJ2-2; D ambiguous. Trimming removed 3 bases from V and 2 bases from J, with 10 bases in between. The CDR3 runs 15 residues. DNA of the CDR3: TGTGCCAGCAGTTTTGTAACGGGCAACACCGGGGAGCTGTTTTTT. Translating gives CASSFVTGNTGELFF.

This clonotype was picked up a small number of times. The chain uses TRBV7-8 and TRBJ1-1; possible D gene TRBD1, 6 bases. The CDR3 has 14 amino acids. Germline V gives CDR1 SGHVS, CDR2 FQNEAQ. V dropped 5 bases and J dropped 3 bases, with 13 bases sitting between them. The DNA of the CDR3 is TGTGCCAGCAGCAACAGGGAAGGGTACACTGAAGCTTTCTTT. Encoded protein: CASSNREGYTEAFF.

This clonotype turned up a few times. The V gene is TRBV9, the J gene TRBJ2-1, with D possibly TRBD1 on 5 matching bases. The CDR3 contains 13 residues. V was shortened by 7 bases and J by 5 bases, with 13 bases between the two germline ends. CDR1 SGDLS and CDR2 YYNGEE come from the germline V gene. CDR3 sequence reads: CASWALGDNEQFF. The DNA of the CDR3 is TGTGCCAGCTGGGCCTTAGGGGACAATGAGCAGTTCTTC.

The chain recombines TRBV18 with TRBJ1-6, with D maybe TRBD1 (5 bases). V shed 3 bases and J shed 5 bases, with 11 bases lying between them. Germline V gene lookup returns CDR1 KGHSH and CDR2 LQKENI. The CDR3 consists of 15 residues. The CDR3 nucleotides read TGTGCCAGCTCACCCCTTGGACACGATAATTCACCCCTCCACTTT. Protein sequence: CASSPLGHDNSPLHF.

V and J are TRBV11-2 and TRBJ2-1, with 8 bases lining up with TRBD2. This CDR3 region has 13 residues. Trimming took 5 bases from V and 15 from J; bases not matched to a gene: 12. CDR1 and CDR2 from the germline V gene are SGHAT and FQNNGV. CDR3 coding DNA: TGTGCCAGCAGCGCGGGACTAGAGGCCTCATTGTTCTTC. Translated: CASSAGLEASLFF.

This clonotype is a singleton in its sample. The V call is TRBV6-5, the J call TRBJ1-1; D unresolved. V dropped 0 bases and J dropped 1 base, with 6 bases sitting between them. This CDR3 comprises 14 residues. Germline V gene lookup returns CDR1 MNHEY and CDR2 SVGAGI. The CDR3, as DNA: TGTGCCAGCAGTTACTCGGGGAAGAACACTGAAGCTTTCTTT. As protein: CASSYSGKNTEAFF.

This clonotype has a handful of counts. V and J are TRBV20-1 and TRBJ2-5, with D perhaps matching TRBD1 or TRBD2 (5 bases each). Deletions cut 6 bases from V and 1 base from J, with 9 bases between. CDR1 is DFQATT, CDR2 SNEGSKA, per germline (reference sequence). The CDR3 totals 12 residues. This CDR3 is CSAEGPQETQYF. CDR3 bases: TGCAGTGCAGAGGGACCCCAAGAGACCCAGTACTTC.

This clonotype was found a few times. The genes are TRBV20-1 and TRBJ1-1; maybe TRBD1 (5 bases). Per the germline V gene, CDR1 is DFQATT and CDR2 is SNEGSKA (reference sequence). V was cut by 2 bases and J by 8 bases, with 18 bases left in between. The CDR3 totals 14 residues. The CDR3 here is CSARTSRGNVEAFF. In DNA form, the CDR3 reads TGCAGTGCTAGAACAAGCCGGGGGAACGTCGAAGCTTTCTTT.

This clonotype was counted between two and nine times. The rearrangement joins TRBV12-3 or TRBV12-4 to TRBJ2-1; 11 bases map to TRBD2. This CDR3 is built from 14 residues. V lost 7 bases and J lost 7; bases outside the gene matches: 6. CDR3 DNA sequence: TGTGCCAGCACTCTAGCGGGAGGAGGGAATGAGCAGTTCTTC. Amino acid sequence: CASTLAGGGNEQFF.

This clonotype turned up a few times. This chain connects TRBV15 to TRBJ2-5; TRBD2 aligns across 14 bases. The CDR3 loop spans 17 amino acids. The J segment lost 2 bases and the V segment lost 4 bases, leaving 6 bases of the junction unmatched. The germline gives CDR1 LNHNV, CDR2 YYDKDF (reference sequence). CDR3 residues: CATSMGLAGAFQETQYF. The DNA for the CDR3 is TGTGCCACCAGCATGGGACTAGCGGGAGCATTTCAAGAGACCCAGTACTTC.

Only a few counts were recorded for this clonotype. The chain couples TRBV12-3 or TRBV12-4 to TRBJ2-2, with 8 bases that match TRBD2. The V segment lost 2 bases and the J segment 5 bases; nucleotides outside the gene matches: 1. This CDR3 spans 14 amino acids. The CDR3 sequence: CASSLRGGTGELFF. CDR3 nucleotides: TGTGCCAGCAGTTTACGGGGGGGGACCGGGGAGCTGTTTTTT.